This is a list of T cell receptor beta chains from one sample in a study of shared clonotypes between healthy human individuals. Data came from immunoSEQ multiplex PCR; TCRdb stores just in-frame clones and leaves some out. The table shows about 180,000 clones, with about 93% occurring only once. The sequenced sample consisted of naive CD4+ T cells sorted from blood. These receptors were obtained from a woman aged 25 to 45 in good health. The CDR3 runs from the conserved cysteine through the conserved F or W. Each record gives: CDR3 length, clone size, V gene, J gene, D gene, CDR3 protein, CDR3 DNA. The D gene is left open where the match is weak. Clone size appears in some rows only: once, few, many, or a class for an expanded clone.

length: 13
size: .
V: TRBV29-1
J: TRBJ2-3
D: .
CDR3: CSVEEGSVDTQYF
DNA: TGCAGCGTTGAAGAAGGGTCTGTTGATACGCAGTATTTT

length: 16
size: once
V: TRBV4-1
J: TRBJ1-4
D: .
CDR3: CASSHRVANGNEKLFF
DNA: TGCGCCAGCAGCCATCGAGTTGCCAATGGTAATGAAAAACTGTTTTTT

length: 15
size: .
V: TRBV18
J: TRBJ2-7
D: TRBD1
CDR3: CASSPPRTGGDEQYF
DNA: TGTGCCAGCTCACCACCGAGGACAGGGGGCGACGAGCAGTACTTC

length: 14
size: few
V: TRBV19
J: TRBJ2-7
D: .
CDR3: CASSRGPREYEQYF
DNA: TGTGCCAGTAGTAGAGGGCCACGGGAGTACGAGCAGTACTTC

length: 13
size: .
V: TRBV28
J: TRBJ2-7
D: TRBD1
CDR3: CASRRQGTYEQYF
DNA: TGTGCCAGCCGAAGACAGGGTACGTACGAGCAGTACTTC

length: 18
size: .
V: TRBV11-2
J: TRBJ2-7
D: TRBD2
CDR3: CASRRPGLGLLRGNEQYF
DNA: TGTGCCAGCAGGCGCCCGGGACTAGGGCTCCTACGTGGGAACGAGCAGTACTTC

length: 17
size: .
V: TRBV18
J: TRBJ2-1
D: TRBD2
CDR3: CASSTLAGGATYNEQFF
DNA: TGTGCCAGCTCAACTCTAGCGGGAGGGGCAACCTACAATGAGCAGTTCTTC

length: 14
size: .
V: TRBV2
J: TRBJ1-1
D: .
CDR3: CASSEGGMNTEAFF
DNA: TGTGCCAGCAGTGAAGGTGGCATGAACACTGAAGCTTTCTTT

length: 13
size: .
V: TRBV15
J: TRBJ1-1
D: .
CDR3: CATSRDRHTEAFF
DNA: TGTGCCACCAGCAGAGATCGGCACACTGAAGCTTTCTTT

length: 15
size: .
V: TRBV5-1
J: TRBJ1-4
D: .
CDR3: CASSLAAPTNEKLFF
DNA: TGCGCCAGCAGCTTGGCAGCACCAACTAATGAAAAACTGTTTTTT

length: 18
size: .
V: TRBV28
J: TRBJ1-1
D: .
CDR3: CASSSFFWGEGANTEAFF
DNA: TGTGCCAGCAGTTCCTTCTTTTGGGGGGAAGGGGCTAACACTGAAGCTTTCTTT

length: 16
size: .
V: TRBV10-3
J: TRBJ2-2
D: TRBD2
CDR3: CAISESGAANTGELFF
DNA: TGTGCCATCAGTGAGAGCGGGGCCGCGAACACCGGGGAGCTGTTTTTT

length: 16
size: .
V: TRBV28
J: TRBJ1-1
D: TRBD1
CDR3: CASKPRIRGRNTEAFF
DNA: TGTGCCAGCAAACCAAGAATCAGGGGGCGGAACACTGAAGCTTTCTTT

length: 15
size: .
V: TRBV28
J: TRBJ2-7
D: TRBD1
CDR3: CASSSPGTGAREQYF
DNA: TGTGCCAGCAGTTCCCCCGGGACAGGGGCGAGAGAGCAGTACTTC

length: 13
size: .
V: TRBV30
J: TRBJ1-3
D: .
CDR3: CASSTGSGNTIYF
DNA: TGTGCCTCATCAACAGGGTCTGGAAACACCATATATTTT

length: 14
size: .
V: TRBV15
J: TRBJ1-3
D: .
CDR3: CATSTEVTGNTIYF
DNA: TGTGCCACCAGCACGGAGGTTACTGGAAACACCATATATTTT

length: 14
size: .
V: TRBV6-5
J: TRBJ2-7
D: TRBD1
CDR3: CASSYWDRRYEQYF
DNA: TGTGCCAGCAGTTACTGGGACAGGAGATACGAGCAGTACTTC

length: 17
size: .
V: TRBV13
J: TRBJ2-3
D: TRBD2
CDR3: CASSSRLAGGVADTQYF
DNA: TGTGCCAGCAGCTCCCGACTAGCGGGAGGCGTTGCAGATACGCAGTATTTT